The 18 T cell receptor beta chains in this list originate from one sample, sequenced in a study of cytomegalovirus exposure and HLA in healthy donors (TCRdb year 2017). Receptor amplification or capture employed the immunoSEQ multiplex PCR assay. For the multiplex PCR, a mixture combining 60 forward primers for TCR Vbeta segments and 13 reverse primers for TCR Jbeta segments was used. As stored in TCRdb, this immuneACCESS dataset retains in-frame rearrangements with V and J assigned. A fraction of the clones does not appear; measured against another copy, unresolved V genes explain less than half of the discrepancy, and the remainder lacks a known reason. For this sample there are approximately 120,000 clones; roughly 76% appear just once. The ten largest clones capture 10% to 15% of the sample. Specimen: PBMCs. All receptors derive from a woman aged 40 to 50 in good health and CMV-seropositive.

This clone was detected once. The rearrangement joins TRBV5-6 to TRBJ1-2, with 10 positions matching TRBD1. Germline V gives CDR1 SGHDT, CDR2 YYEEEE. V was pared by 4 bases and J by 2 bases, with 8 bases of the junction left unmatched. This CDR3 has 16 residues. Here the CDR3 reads CASSVRQGAGNYGYTF. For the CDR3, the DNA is TGTGCCAGCAGCGTCCGACAGGGGGCGGGAAACTATGGCTACACCTTC.

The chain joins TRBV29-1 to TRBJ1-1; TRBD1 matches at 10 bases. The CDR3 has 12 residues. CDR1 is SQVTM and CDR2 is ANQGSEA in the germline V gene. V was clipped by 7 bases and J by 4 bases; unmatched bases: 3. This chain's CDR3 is CSAGQGSTEAFF. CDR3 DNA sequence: TGCAGCGCGGGACAGGGGAGCACTGAAGCTTTCTTT.

The CDR3 region is CASSFPPVRGYTF. Here the CDR3 DNA reads TGTGCCAGTAGTTTCCCTCCCGTACGGGGCTACACCTTC. V is TRBV19 and J is TRBJ1-2; D not certain. V was shortened by 5 bases and J by 8 bases, with 15 bases between the two germline ends. The germline gives CDR1 LNHDA, CDR2 SQIVND (reference sequence). The CDR3 sequence is 13 residues long.

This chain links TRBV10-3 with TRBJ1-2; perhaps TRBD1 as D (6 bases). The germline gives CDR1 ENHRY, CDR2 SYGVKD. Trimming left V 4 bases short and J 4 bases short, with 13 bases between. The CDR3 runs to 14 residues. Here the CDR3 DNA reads TGTGCCATCAGTGGACAGGTAGATGGCTATGGCTACACCTTC. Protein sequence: CAISGQVDGYGYTF.

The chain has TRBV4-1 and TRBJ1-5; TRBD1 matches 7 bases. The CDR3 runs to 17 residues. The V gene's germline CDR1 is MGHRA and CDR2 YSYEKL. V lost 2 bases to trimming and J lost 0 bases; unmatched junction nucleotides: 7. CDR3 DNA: TGCGCCAGCAGCCAATACAGGGGCCGTTATAGCAATCAGCCCCAGCATTTT. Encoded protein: CASSQYRGRYSNQPQHF.

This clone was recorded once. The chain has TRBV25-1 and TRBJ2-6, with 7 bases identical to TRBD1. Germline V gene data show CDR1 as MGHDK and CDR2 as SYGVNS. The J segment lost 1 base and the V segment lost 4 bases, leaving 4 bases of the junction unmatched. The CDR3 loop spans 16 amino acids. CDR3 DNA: TGTGCCAGCAGTGTTAACAGGGGTTCTGGGGCCAACGTCCTGACTTTC. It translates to CASSVNRGSGANVLTF.

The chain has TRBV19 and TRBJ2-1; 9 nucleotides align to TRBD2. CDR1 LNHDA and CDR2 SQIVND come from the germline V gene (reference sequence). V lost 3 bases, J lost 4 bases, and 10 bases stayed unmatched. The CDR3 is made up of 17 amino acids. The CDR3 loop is CASSIFSSGGPYNEQFF. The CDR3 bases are TGTGCCAGTAGTATTTTCAGTAGCGGGGGCCCATACAATGAGCAGTTCTTC.

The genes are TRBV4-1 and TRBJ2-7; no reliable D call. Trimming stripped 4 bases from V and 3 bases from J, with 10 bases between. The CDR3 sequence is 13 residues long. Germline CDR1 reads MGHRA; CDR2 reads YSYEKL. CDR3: CASSPAVGYEQYF. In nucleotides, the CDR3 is TGCGCCAGCAGCCCCGCGGTTGGCTACGAGCAGTACTTC.

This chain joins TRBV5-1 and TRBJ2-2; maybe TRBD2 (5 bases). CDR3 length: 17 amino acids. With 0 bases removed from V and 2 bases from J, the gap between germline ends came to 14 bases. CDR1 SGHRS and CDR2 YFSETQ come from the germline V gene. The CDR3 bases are TGCGCCAGCAGCTTGGTCGCGGCAGCGGTAAACACCGGGGAGCTGTTTTTT. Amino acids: CASSLVAAAVNTGELFF.

The CDR3 DNA follows: TGTGCCACCACCCTGGGACAGAACTATGGCTACACCTTC. Its protein product is CATTLGQNYGYTF. This chain links TRBV15 with TRBJ1-2, with 7 bases fitting TRBD1. The ends lost 7 bases at V and 2 bases at J; junction bases unmatched: 4. The V gene's germline CDR1 is LNHNV and CDR2 YYDKDF (reference sequence). The CDR3 runs 13 residues.

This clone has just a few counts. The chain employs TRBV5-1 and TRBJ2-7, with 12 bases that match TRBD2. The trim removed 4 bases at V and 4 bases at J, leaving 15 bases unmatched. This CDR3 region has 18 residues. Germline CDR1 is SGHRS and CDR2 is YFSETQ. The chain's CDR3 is CASSPTPTGTSGFYEQYF. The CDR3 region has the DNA TGCGCCAGCAGCCCAACTCCCACCGGGACTAGCGGGTTTTACGAGCAGTACTTC.

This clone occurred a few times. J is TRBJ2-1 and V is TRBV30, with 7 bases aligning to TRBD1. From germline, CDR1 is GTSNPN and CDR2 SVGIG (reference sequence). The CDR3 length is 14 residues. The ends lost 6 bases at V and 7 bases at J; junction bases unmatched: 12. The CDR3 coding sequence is TGTGCCTGCCACTTTCAGGGGGTTCGGAATGAGCAGTTCTTC. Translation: CACHFQGVRNEQFF.

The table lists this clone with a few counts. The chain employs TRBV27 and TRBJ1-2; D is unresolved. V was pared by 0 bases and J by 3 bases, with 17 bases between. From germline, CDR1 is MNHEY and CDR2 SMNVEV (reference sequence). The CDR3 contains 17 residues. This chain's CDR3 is CASSLSPVADPHYGYTF. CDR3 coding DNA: TGTGCCAGCAGTTTATCGCCCGTAGCGGACCCTCACTATGGCTACACCTTC.

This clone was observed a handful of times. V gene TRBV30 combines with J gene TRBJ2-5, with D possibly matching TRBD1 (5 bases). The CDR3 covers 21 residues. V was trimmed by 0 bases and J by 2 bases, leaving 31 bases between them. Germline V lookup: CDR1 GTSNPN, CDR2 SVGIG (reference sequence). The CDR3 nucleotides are TGTGCCTGGAGTGTAATTCTATCCGGACAAGGGTTTTTCGCGGAACAAGAGACCCAGTACTTC. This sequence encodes CAWSVILSGQGFFAEQETQYF.

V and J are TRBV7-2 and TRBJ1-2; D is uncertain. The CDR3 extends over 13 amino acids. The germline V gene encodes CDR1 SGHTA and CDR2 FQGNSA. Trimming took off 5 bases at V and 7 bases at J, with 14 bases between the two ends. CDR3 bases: TGTGCCAGCAGCCCCTACTTGAGTGGTGGCTACACCTTC. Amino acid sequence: CASSPYLSGGYTF.

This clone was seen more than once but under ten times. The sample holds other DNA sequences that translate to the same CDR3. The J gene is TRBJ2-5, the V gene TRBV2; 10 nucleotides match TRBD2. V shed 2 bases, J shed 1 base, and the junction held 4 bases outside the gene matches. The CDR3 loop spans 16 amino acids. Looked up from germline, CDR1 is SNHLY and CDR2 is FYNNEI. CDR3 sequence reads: CASSELLAGGQETQYF. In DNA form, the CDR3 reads TGTGCCAGCAGTGAACTTTTAGCGGGGGGCCAAGAGACCCAGTACTTC.

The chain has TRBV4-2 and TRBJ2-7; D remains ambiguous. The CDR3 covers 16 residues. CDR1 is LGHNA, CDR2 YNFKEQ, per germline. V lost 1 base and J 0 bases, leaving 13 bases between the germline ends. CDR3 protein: CASSQGPVKSSYEQYF. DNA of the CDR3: TGTGCCAGCAGCCAAGGGCCAGTGAAAAGCTCCTACGAGCAGTACTTC.

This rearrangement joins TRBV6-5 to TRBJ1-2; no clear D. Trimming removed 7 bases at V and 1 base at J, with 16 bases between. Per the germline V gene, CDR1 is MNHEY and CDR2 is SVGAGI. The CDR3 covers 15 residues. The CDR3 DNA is TGTGCCAGCACTAAAAATTCGGGGAATAACTATGGCTACACCTTC. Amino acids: CASTKNSGNNYGYTF.